The clone carrying this T cell receptor (beta chain) came up a few times. The antigen is unknown. A single record per CDR3 protein comes from TCRdb applying MiXCR to the RT-PCR reads. The sample includes about 780,000 distinct CDR3 sequences, 18% of them seen just once. The CDR3 is 15 residues long. V dropped 5 bases and J dropped 2 bases, with 16 bases sitting between them. Germline CDR1 reads SEHNR; CDR2 reads FQNEAQ (reference sequence). The data were taken from a study of response to subunit inactivated influenza vaccine. Study-level points and caveats: The authors suggested that few new T cells are recruited per seasonal influenza vaccination.

The sequence derives from a man between 45 and 60 years old who received an inactivated influenza vaccine. Sequenced here: PBMCs from blood, sampled 4 to 6 days after vaccination. This rearrangement joins TRBV7-9 to TRBJ2-7, with D perhaps assigned TRBD1 or TRBD2 (5 bases each). The CDR3 DNA sequence: TGTGCCAGCAGCACAGCAGGGACCGTGGCCTACGAGCAGTACTTC. Its protein is CASSTAGTVAYEQYF.